Following are 19 T cell receptor beta chains from one sample sequenced in a study of beta chain features in type 1 diabetes (dated by TCRdb to between 2018 and 2020). Library prep was done by the immunoSEQ multiplex PCR assay. All of the isolated RNA was reverse transcribed with the High Capacity cDNA Reverse Transcription Kit, so expressed TCRB transcripts were sequenced. TCRdb re-hosts the immuneACCESS table, in-frame sequences only. Its copies lack some clones; in the studies checked, an unresolved V gene accounts for under half of them, and the cause for the rest is not known. Here the sample has about 470,000 clones; approximately 31% occur a single time. The top ten clones comprise about 0.065% of the sample. Source material: naive CD4+ T cells from blood. The cell subset or site label here, explained by the study, means: true naive CD4+ T cells. Source of these receptors: a man younger than 35 in good health.

This chain joins TRBV29-1 and TRBJ2-7, with TRBD2 identical over 9 bases. Looked up from germline, CDR1 is SQVTM and CDR2 is ANQGSEA. After removal of 6 bases from V and 10 bases from J, the junction contained 10 bases not matched to a gene. CDR3 length equals 12 residues. The CDR3 sequence is CSVSPGSGSQYF. The CDR3 DNA follows: TGCAGCGTGAGCCCCGGTAGCGGGAGTCAGTACTTC.

CDR3 sequence reads: CSVRRTSGSGNEQFF. CDR3 coding DNA: TGCAGCGTTCGCAGGACTAGCGGGAGTGGGAATGAGCAGTTCTTC. This chain connects TRBV29-1 to TRBJ2-1, with 13 bases aligning to TRBD2. V shed 5 bases and J 7 bases; nucleotides not matched to a gene: 8. CDR3 size: 15 residues. From germline, CDR1 is SQVTM and CDR2 ANQGSEA.

The rearrangement links TRBV5-4 to TRBJ2-3, with TRBD2 identical over 9 bases. The J segment lost 9 bases and the V segment lost 4 bases, leaving 3 bases of the junction unmatched. The CDR3 contains 12 residues. Germline CDR1 reads SGHNT; CDR2 reads YYREEE (reference sequence). The CDR3 DNA sequence: TGTGCCAGCAGCCTAACTAGCGGGACGCAGTATTTT. Translated, it gives CASSLTSGTQYF.

The chain employs TRBV5-6 and TRBJ2-1; 8 nucleotides align to TRBD2. The length of the CDR3 is 15 residues. The germline V gene has CDR1 SGHDT and CDR2 YYEEEE. The ends lost 4 bases at V and 9 bases at J; junction bases unmatched: 12. CDR3 DNA: TGTGCCAGCAGCCCAAGGACTAGCTGGGGTGCTGAGCAGTTCTTC. It encodes CASSPRTSWGAEQFF.

The chain carries TRBV5-4 and TRBJ2-7; either TRBD1 or TRBD2 may supply D (5 bases each). V dropped 4 bases and J dropped 4 bases, with 15 bases sitting between them. The CDR3 sequence is 14 residues long. In germline, CDR1 is SGHNT, CDR2 YYREEE (reference sequence). The CDR3 is CASSPGREGYEQYF. The CDR3 DNA is TGTGCCAGCAGCCCCGGCCGCGAGGGGTACGAGCAGTACTTC.

V gene TRBV4-3 combines with J gene TRBJ2-7, with D tentatively TRBD2 (5 bases). CDR3 length: 16 amino acids. V lost 1 base, J lost 1 base, and 14 bases lay in between. Germline CDR1 is LGHNA and CDR2 is YSLEER. CDR3 in DNA: TGCGCCAGCAGCCAAGGGGTTCAGCGGCCGTCCTACGAGCAGTACTTC. Protein: CASSQGVQRPSYEQYF.

The gene calls are TRBV9 and TRBJ2-5; D not resolved. In germline, CDR1 is SGDLS, CDR2 YYNGEE. V was shortened by 4 bases and J by 1 base, with 8 bases between the two germline ends. This CDR3 region has 13 residues. As DNA, the CDR3 is TGTGCCAGCAGCCCCCACCGCCAAGAGACCCAGTACTTC. Protein sequence: CASSPHRQETQYF.

V usage is TRBV30 and J usage is TRBJ2-1; unclear D gene. The CDR3 is made up of 13 amino acids. Germline V lookup: CDR1 GTSNPN, CDR2 SVGIG (reference sequence). Trimming removed 1 base from V and 8 bases from J, with 12 bases in between. The CDR3 here is CAWSANFRDEQFF. In DNA form, the CDR3 reads TGTGCCTGGAGTGCGAATTTTAGGGATGAGCAGTTCTTC.

V usage is TRBV30 and J usage is TRBJ2-1, with TRBD1 matching 7 bases. The junction had 5 bases not matched to a gene; V was cut back by 5 bases and J by 7 bases. The CDR3 totals 12 residues. The germline V gene has CDR1 GTSNPN and CDR2 SVGIG (reference sequence). CDR3 amino acids: CAWGQDRNEQFF. The CDR3 DNA reads as TGTGCCTGGGGACAGGACCGGAATGAGCAGTTCTTC.

A few counts support this clone. V is TRBV5-6 and J is TRBJ1-2, with no clear D. This CDR3 comprises 13 residues. Germline V CDR1 and CDR2: SGHDT, YYEEEE. Trimming cost V 0 bases and J 4 bases, with 7 bases left between them. For the CDR3, the DNA is TGTGCCAGCAGCTTGGGAGTTCCCTATGGCTACACCTTC. Translated: CASSLGVPYGYTF.

This clone has a handful of counts. The V call is TRBV9, the J call TRBJ2-5, with TRBD2 matching over 7 bases. V was clipped by 3 bases and J by 5 bases; unmatched bases: 10. The CDR3 consists of 15 residues. Germline loops: CDR1 SGDLS, CDR2 YYNGEE. CDR3: CASSATSVPGETQYF. CDR3 sequence (DNA): TGTGCCAGCAGCGCCACTAGCGTACCGGGGGAGACCCAGTACTTC.

The J gene is TRBJ2-7, the V gene TRBV9, with D possibly being TRBD1 or TRBD2 (5 bases each). This CDR3 is 15 amino acids long. V was shortened by 2 bases and J by 3 bases, with 15 bases between the two germline ends. In germline, CDR1 is SGDLS, CDR2 YYNGEE. The CDR3 region has the DNA TGTGCCAGCAGCGTTTCTGGGACGGATTTCTACGAGCAGTACTTC. Its translation: CASSVSGTDFYEQYF.

The chain recombines TRBV5-1 with TRBJ2-7; TRBD1 matches 7 bases. The CDR3 length is 13 residues. Germline V gene sequence: CDR1 SGHRS, CDR2 YFSETQ. After removal of 2 bases from V and 5 bases from J, the junction contained 4 bases not matched to a gene. CDR3 nucleotide sequence: TGCGCCAGCAGCTTAGGGACAGTGAACGAGCAGTACTTC. This codes for CASSLGTVNEQYF.

The sample holds one count of this clone. This chain links TRBV25-1 with TRBJ2-5; TRBD2 agrees at 10 bases. Germline CDR1 is MGHDK and CDR2 is SYGVNS. The V and J ends lost 4 bases and 4 bases, in that order; junction bases with no gene match: 9. The CDR3 runs to 16 residues. Here the CDR3 DNA reads TGTGCCAGCAGTGGTTCGTCTAGCGGGAGTGGAGAGACCCAGTACTTC. Amino acid sequence: CASSGSSSGSGETQYF.

In this sample, this clone turned up a few times. The chain links TRBV2 to TRBJ2-6; 9 bases line up with TRBD1. The CDR3 is made up of 16 amino acids. V trimming: 6 bases; J trimming: 2 bases; junction bases outside the gene matches: 5. Germline CDR1 reads SNHLY; CDR2 reads FYNNEI. The CDR3 coding sequence is TGTGCCAGCAGCTGGGGACAGGGAGCTGGGGCCAACGTCCTGACTTTC. This sequence encodes CASSWGQGAGANVLTF.

The rearrangement uses TRBV18 and TRBJ1-1; TRBD1 is a possible D gene (6 bases). CDR1 is KGHSH and CDR2 is LQKENI in the germline V gene. The CDR3 totals 15 residues. The V and J ends lost 3 bases and 3 bases respectively, with 14 bases between them. The CDR3 region is CASSPTGKGDTEAFF. The DNA for the CDR3 is TGTGCCAGCTCACCTACCGGGAAGGGGGACACTGAAGCTTTCTTT.

There are a few counts of this clone. This chain uses TRBV30 with TRBJ2-5, with D perhaps TRBD2 (5 bases). CDR1 is GTSNPN, CDR2 SVGIG, per germline (reference sequence). The V end lost 6 bases, the J end lost 3 bases, and 20 bases lay between the germline ends. The CDR3 is 15 residues long. CDR3 nucleotides: TGTGCCTGCCTCCCTAGCCCACTGATTAAAGAGACCCAGTACTTC. Its translation: CACLPSPLIKETQYF.

This rearrangement joins TRBV11-2 to TRBJ2-1; the match to TRBD2 covers 13 bases. CDR3 length: 16 residues. Germline trimming cut 0 bases from V and 15 bases from J; bases unmatched to any gene: 11. The V gene's germline CDR1 is SGHAT and CDR2 FQNNGV. CDR3 coding DNA: TGTGCCAGCAGCTTAGAGTCTGGGACTAGCGGGATGAAGGCGTTCTTC. This sequence encodes CASSLESGTSGMKAFF.

CDR3 protein: CASSLNAYYNEQFF. The DNA of the CDR3 is TGCGCCAGCAGCTTGAACGCCTACTACAATGAGCAGTTCTTC. The rearrangement links TRBV5-1 to TRBJ2-1; no reliable D call. The germline gives CDR1 SGHRS, CDR2 YFSETQ. The CDR3 runs 14 residues. Trimming removed 1 base from V and 3 bases from J, with 8 bases in between.